The 5 T cell receptor beta chains in this list originate from one sample, sequenced in a study of CD8+CD57+ T cells in acquired aplastic anemia. Patients sequenced had flow cytometry evidence of CD8+CD57+ cell expansion. Genomic DNA, serving as template, underwent TCR beta VDJ and CDR3 profiling. Each CDR3 protein gets one entry after TCRdb re-called the reads with MiXCR. The sample holds about 120,000 distinct CDR3 sequences, approximately 50% seen once. The sample taken for sequencing was sorted CD4+, CD8+, or CD8+CD57+ T cells (not recorded which) from PBMCs. These receptors were taken from a human donor with aplastic anemia.

The genes are TRBV15 and TRBJ1-4; D might be TRBD1 (6 bases). CDR3 size: 17 residues. V lost 0 bases and J lost 1, with 12 bases in between. CDR1 and CDR2 from the germline V gene are LNHNV and YYDKDF (reference sequence). CDR3 sequence: CATSRDWAGVTNEKLFF. The CDR3 region has the DNA TGTGCCACCAGCAGAGATTGGGCAGGGGTAACTAATGAAAAACTGTTTTTT.

This clonotype came up many times. This chain links TRBV29-1 with TRBJ2-7; 9 bases are a match to TRBD2. The CDR3 extends over 17 amino acids. V shed 3 bases and J 1 base; nucleotides not matched to a gene: 13. The germline V gene has CDR1 SQVTM and CDR2 ANQGSEA. The CDR3 region is CSVEDWLSGSGSYEQYF. The CDR3 nucleotides are TGCAGCGTTGAGGACTGGCTTAGCGGGAGTGGTTCCTACGAGCAGTACTTC.

The chain links TRBV29-1 to TRBJ1-1; D is uncertain. Trimming pared 1 base from V and 5 bases from J, leaving 17 bases between. This CDR3 region has 15 residues. Germline CDR1 SQVTM, CDR2 ANQGSEA. The CDR3 here is CSVEGEEGFRTEAFF. DNA of the CDR3: TGCAGCGTTGAAGGGGAGGAGGGTTTTAGGACTGAAGCTTTCTTT.

The chain combines TRBV5-1 with TRBJ2-2; D gene ambiguous. Germline V CDR1 and CDR2: SGHRS, YFSETQ. V shed 0 bases and J shed 4 bases, with 13 bases lying between them. The CDR3 length is 16 residues. Written as DNA, the CDR3 is TGCGCCAGCAGCTTGGTTTCTCCCCGACCCACCGGGGAGCTGTTTTTT. Protein product: CASSLVSPRPTGELFF.

The chain has TRBV24-1 and TRBJ2-1; D is possibly TRBD1 (6 bases). With 3 bases removed from V and 7 bases from J, the gap between germline ends came to 15 bases. This CDR3 region has 15 residues. From germline, CDR1 is KGHDR and CDR2 SFDVKD. Here the CDR3 reads CATSDQTAGENEQFF. CDR3 DNA sequence: TGTGCCACCAGTGATCAGACGGCAGGGGAAAATGAGCAGTTCTTC.